This paragraph covers one T cell receptor (beta chain) sequence. The sample comes from a study of blood T cell repertoires in COVID-19. Study-level background: COVID-19 samples, acute and convalescent, were from the United States, Italy and Spain. The cDNA or gDNA used as material had been derived from T cells, B-cell-depleted T cells, or PBMCs.

Authors' data handling: Nucleated cell counts were estimated from reference gene primer amplification. Libraries were prepared by immunoSEQ multiplex PCR; TCRdb keeps only in-frame clonotypes and omits some of them. The V and J calls and clone size are taken from that table; D and trimming were inferred from the DNA. The sample yields around 140,000 clones, around 90% seen once. The sample was peripheral blood. This clonotype was obtained from a man aged 65-85 years with acute or convalescent COVID-19.

DNA for the CDR3: TGTGCCAGCAGTGGGCAGGGTTTCGCTGAAGCTTTCTTT. Encoded protein: CASSGQGFAEAFF. V and J are TRBV2 and TRBJ1-1; D perhaps matches TRBD1 (5 bases). The CDR3 contains 13 residues. V lost 4 bases and J 6 bases, leaving 12 bases between the germline ends. Looked up from germline, CDR1 is SNHLY and CDR2 is FYNNEI.